Presented here are 13 T cell receptor beta chains from one specimen sequenced in a study of cytomegalovirus exposure and HLA in healthy donors. The PCR employed 60 Vbeta primers together with 13 Jbeta primers. Only in-frame clones appear in the TCRdb table, and some are missing; sequencing was by immunoSEQ multiplex PCR. This table holds about 140,000 clones, roughly 79% found once. Sample: PBMCs. The receptors originated from a male donor in good health and CMV-seronegative.

In its sample, this clone was seen a few times. The chain is built from TRBV6-4 and TRBJ2-1, with D tentatively TRBD2 (6 bases). This CDR3 spans 14 amino acids. Trimming shortened V by 4 bases and J by 8 bases, and 15 bases separated the two germline ends. CDR1 and CDR2 (germline): MRHNA, SNTAGT. The CDR3 loop reads CASSAGGESHEQFF. The DNA for the CDR3 is TGTGCCAGCAGTGCCGGGGGAGAGTCGCATGAGCAGTTCTTC.

The rearrangement uses TRBV25-1 and TRBJ2-7; D is perhaps TRBD2 (5 bases). The CDR3 extends over 15 amino acids. CDR1 is MGHDK, CDR2 SYGVNS, per germline. Trimming pared 3 bases from V and 2 bases from J, leaving 14 bases between. The CDR3 nucleotides are TGTGCCAGCAGTGACCCCGGGATCTCTACCTACGAGCAGTACTTC. Its protein is CASSDPGISTYEQYF.

This chain joins TRBV4-2 and TRBJ2-5; 10 bases match TRBD2. CDR3 length: 16 amino acids. CDR1 and CDR2 (germline): LGHNA, YNFKEQ. The ends lost 1 base at V and 3 bases at J; junction bases unmatched: 5. CDR3 sequence: CASSQGSGLAEETQYF. In nucleotides, the CDR3 is TGTGCCAGCAGCCAAGGCAGCGGACTAGCGGAAGAGACCCAGTACTTC.

The chain joins TRBV4-2 to TRBJ2-5; D is uncertain. Trimming removed 4 bases from V and 1 base from J, with 7 bases in between. Per the germline V gene, CDR1 is LGHNA and CDR2 is YNFKEQ. The CDR3 covers 13 residues. The CDR3 DNA sequence: TGTGCCAGCAGCCGTAGCCTCCAAGAGACCCAGTACTTC. Its translation: CASSRSLQETQYF.

This clone appeared a single time. This chain links TRBV27 with TRBJ1-1; D is perhaps TRBD1 (6 bases). CDR1 and CDR2 (germline): MNHEY, SMNVEV (reference sequence). The CDR3 has 15 residues. V lost 8 bases, J lost 1 base, and 17 bases lay in between. The CDR3 coding sequence is TGTGCCAGCGGGTACGGGACACCTGAGAACACTGAAGCTTTCTTT. It translates to CASGYGTPENTEAFF.

The sample holds one count of this clone. The rearrangement joins TRBV19 to TRBJ1-2; 9 bases map to TRBD1. CDR1 is LNHDA and CDR2 is SQIVND in the germline V gene (reference sequence). CDR3 size: 17 residues. J lost 7 bases, V lost 5 bases, and 17 bases had no gene match. The CDR3, as DNA: TGTGCCAGTAGTCCCAGTCTAGGGACAGGGTTTTCGAGTGGCTACACCTTC. Translated: CASSPSLGTGFSSGYTF.

This chain links TRBV7-2 with TRBJ1-2, with D possibly TRBD1 on 6 matching bases. CDR1 and CDR2 from the germline V gene are SGHTA and FQGNSA. V lost 3 bases and J 4 bases, leaving 21 bases between the germline ends. The CDR3 is made up of 17 amino acids. CDR3 in DNA: TGTGCCAGCAGCTTTCCAGAACTGGGGGCGTACGGCTATGGCTACACCTTC. Residues: CASSFPELGAYGYGYTF.

This clone was counted only a few times. This chain joins TRBV6-4 and TRBJ1-1; D is uncertain. The germline V and J ends were trimmed by 4 bases and 5 bases, with 11 bases remaining between them. The CDR3 loop spans 13 amino acids. Germline-derived CDR1 and CDR2 are MRHNA and SNTAGT. The CDR3 DNA follows: TGTGCCAGCAGTGTAAGTCAACAGACTGAAGCTTTCTTT. Its protein product is CASSVSQQTEAFF.

The chain carries TRBV9 and TRBJ2-3, with TRBD1 matching over 11 bases. V was pared by 3 bases and J by 2 bases, with 5 bases of the junction left unmatched. The length of the CDR3 is 16 residues. From germline, CDR1 is SGDLS and CDR2 YYNGEE. CDR3 coding DNA: TGTGCCAGCAGCGAGGGGACAGGGGGATACACAGATACGCAGTATTTT. Translated, it gives CASSEGTGGYTDTQYF.

This chain uses TRBV7-2 with TRBJ2-7; the match to TRBD2 covers 10 bases. Germline V gene data show CDR1 as SGHTA and CDR2 as FQGNSA. The CDR3 covers 16 residues. Losses at the gene ends were 1 base for V and 7 bases for J; bases not matched to a gene: 10. For the CDR3, the DNA is TGTGCCAGCAGCTTAGTCCCAGCGGGAGGGCCCTGGGAGCAGTACTTC. This encodes CASSLVPAGGPWEQYF. The full variable domain, its missing parts supplied by reference TRBV7-2 and TRBJ2-7, is GAGVSQSPSNKVTEKGKDVELRCDPISGHTALYWYRQSLGQGLEFLIYFQGNSAPDKSGLPSDRFSAERTGGSVSTLTIQRTQQEDSAVYLCASSLVPAGGPWEQYFGPGTRLTVT.

This CDR3 is CASSLGPGGDGNTIYF. Here the CDR3 DNA reads TGTGCCAGCAGCTTAGGACCAGGGGGCGATGGAAACACCATATATTTT. The rearrangement joins TRBV7-9 to TRBJ1-3, with 8 bases identical to TRBD1. Germline loops: CDR1 SEHNR, CDR2 FQNEAQ (reference sequence). After removal of 1 base from V and 3 bases from J, the junction contained 5 bases not matched to a gene. CDR3 length: 16 residues.

The chain employs TRBV4-2 and TRBJ2-7; 9 bases agree with TRBD1. Germline V CDR1 and CDR2: LGHNA, YNFKEQ. The CDR3 covers 15 residues. Germline trimming cut 4 bases from V and 0 bases from J; bases unmatched to any gene: 4. The CDR3 loop reads CASSLGTGSSYEQYF. DNA for the CDR3: TGTGCCAGCAGCCTTGGGACAGGGAGCTCCTACGAGCAGTACTTC.

The count of this clone is one. The gene calls are TRBV7-3 and TRBJ2-7, with D possibly being TRBD2 (6 bases). Germline CDR1 SGHTA, CDR2 FQGTGA. V lost 1 base and J lost 2, with 18 bases in between. The CDR3 loop spans 17 amino acids. CDR3 sequence reads: CASSLMAGPGLAYEQYF. The DNA of the CDR3 is TGTGCCAGCAGCTTAATGGCGGGCCCGGGACTTGCCTACGAGCAGTACTTC. The variable domain in full, completed from reference TRBV7-3 and TRBJ2-7, reads GAGVSQTPSNKVTEKGKYVELRCDPISGHTALYWYRQSLGQGPEFLIYFQGTGAADDSGLPNDRFFAVRPEGSVSTLKIQRTERGDSAVYLCASSLMAGPGLAYEQYFGPGTRLTVT.